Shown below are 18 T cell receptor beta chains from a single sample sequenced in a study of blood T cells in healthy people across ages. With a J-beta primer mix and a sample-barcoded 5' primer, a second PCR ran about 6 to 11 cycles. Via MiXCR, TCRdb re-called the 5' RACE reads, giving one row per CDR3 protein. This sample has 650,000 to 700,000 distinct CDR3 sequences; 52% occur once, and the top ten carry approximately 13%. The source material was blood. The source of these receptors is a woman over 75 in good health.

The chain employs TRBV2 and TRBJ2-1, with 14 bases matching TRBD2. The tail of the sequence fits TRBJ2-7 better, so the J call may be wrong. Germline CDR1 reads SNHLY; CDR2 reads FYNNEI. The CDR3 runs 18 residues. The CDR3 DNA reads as TGTGCCAGCAGTAAGACTAGCGGGAGGGCCGCGGGGTACAATGAGCAGTACTTC. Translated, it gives CASSKTSGRAAGYNEQYF.

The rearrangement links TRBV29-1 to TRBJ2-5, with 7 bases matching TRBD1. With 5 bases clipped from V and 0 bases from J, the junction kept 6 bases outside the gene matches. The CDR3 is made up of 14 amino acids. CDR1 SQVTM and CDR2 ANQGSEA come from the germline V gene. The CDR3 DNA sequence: TGCAGCGTTCCCGGGACAGATTACCAAGAGACCCAGTACTTC. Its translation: CSVPGTDYQETQYF.

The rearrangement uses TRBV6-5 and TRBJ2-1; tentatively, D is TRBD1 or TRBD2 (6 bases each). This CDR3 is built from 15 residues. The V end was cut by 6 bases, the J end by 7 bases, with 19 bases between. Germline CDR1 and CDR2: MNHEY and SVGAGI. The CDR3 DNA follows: TGTGCCAGCAGCCCCACGGGGGCCGTACGTAATGAGCAGTTCTTC. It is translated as CASSPTGAVRNEQFF.

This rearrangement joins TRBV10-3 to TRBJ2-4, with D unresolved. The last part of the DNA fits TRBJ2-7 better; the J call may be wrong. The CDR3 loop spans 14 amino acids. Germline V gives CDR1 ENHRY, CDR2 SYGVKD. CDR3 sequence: CAISAQEVRNEQYF. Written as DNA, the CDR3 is TGTGCCATCAGTGCCCAGGAAGTAAGGAACGAGCAGTACTTC.

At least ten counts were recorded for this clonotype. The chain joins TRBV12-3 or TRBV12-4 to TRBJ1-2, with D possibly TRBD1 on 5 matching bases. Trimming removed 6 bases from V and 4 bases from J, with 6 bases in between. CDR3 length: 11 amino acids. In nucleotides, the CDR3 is TGTGCCAGCAGCGACAGCTATGGCTACACCTTC. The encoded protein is CASSDSYGYTF.

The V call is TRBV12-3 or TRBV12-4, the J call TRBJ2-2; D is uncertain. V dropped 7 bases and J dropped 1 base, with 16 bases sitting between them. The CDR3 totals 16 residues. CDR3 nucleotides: TGTGCCAGCACTTTCGGTTCGGCAGGGAACACCGGGGAGCTGTTTTTT. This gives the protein CASTFGSAGNTGELFF.

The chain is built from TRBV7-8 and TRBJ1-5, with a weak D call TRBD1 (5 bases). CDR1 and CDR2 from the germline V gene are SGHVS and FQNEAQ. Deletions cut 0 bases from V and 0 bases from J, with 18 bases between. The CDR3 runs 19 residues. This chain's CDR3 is CASSLAPRAPGYSNQPQHF. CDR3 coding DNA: TGTGCCAGCAGCTTAGCGCCCAGGGCACCCGGTTATAGCAATCAGCCCCAGCATTTT.

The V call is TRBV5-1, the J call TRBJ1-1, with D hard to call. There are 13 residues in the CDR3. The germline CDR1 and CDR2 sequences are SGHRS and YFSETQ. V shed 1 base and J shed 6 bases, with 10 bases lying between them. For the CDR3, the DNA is TGCGCCAGCAGCTTGTTCAAGGGCCCTGAAGCTTTCTTT. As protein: CASSLFKGPEAFF.

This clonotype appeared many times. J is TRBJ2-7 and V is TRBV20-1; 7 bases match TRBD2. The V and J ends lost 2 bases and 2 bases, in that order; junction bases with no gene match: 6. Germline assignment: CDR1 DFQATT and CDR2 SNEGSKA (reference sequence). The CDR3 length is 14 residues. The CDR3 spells CSARSRLAPYEQYF. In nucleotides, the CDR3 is TGCAGTGCTAGATCTAGACTAGCTCCCTACGAGCAGTACTTC.

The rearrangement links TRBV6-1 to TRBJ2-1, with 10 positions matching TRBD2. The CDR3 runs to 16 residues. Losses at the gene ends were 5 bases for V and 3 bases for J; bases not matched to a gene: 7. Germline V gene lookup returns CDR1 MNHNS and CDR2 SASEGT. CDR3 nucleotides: TGTGCCAGCAGTATCCTTAGCGGGGGGAACTACAATGAGCAGTTCTTC. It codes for CASSILSGGNYNEQFF.

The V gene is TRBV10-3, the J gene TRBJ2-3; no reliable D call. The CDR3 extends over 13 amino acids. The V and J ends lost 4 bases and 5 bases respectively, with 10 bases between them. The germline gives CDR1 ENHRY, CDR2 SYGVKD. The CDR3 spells CAISGGREDTQYF. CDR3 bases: TGTGCCATCAGTGGAGGAAGGGAAGATACGCAGTATTTT.

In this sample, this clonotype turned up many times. The CDR3 DNA reads as TGTGCCAGCAGTTACAGGGGATGGACTGAAGCTTTCTTT. This sequence encodes CASSYRGWTEAFF. V and J are TRBV6-5 and TRBJ1-1; maybe TRBD1 (5 bases). With 2 bases removed from V and 5 bases from J, the gap between germline ends came to 9 bases. The CDR3 covers 13 residues. Looked up from germline, CDR1 is MNHEY and CDR2 is SVGAGI.

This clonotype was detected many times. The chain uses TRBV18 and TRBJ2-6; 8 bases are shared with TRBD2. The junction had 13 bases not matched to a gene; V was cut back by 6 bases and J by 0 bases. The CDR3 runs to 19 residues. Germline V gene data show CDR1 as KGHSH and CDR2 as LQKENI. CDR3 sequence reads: CASSFRELAEFSGANVLTF. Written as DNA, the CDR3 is TGTGCCAGCTCGTTCCGGGAACTAGCGGAATTCTCTGGGGCCAACGTCCTGACTTTC.

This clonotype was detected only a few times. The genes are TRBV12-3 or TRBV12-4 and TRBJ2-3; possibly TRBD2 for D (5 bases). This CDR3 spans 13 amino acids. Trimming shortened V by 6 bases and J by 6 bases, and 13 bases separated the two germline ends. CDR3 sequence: CASRVSGLDTQYF. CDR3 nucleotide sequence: TGTGCCAGCAGGGTATCTGGACTCGATACGCAGTATTTT.

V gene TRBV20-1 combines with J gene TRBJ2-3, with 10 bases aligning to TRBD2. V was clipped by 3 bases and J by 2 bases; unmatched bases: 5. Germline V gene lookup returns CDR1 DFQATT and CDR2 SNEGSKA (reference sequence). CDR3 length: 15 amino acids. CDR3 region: CSASGLAVFTDTQYF. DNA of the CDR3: TGCAGTGCTAGCGGACTAGCGGTCTTCACAGATACGCAGTATTTT.

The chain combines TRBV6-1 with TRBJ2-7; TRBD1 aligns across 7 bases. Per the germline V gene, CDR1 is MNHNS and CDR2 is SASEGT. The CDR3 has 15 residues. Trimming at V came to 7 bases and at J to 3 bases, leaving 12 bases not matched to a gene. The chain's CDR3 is CASNRQGWWNYEQYF. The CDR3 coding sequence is TGTGCCAGCAATAGACAGGGATGGTGGAACTACGAGCAGTACTTC.

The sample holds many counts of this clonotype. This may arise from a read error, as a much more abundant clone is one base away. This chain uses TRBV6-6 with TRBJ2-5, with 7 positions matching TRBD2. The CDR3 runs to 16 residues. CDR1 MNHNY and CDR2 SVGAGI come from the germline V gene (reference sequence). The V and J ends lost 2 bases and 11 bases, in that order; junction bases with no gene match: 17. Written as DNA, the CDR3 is TGTGCCAGCAGTTACCTTGCTAGCGGCCCCCGGGGTGAGCAGTACTTC. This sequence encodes CASSYLASGPRGEQYF.

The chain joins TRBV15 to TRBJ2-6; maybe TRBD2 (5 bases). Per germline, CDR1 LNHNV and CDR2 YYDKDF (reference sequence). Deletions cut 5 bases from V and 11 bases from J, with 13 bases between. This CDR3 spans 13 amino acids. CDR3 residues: CATSDRDRYVLTF. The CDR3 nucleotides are TGTGCCACCAGCGACCGGGATCGATACGTCCTGACTTTC.